This T cell receptor (beta chain) comes out of a study of T cell responses to AZD1222 COVID-19 vaccine. Study outcomes and limitations: Spike-specific TCR breadth and depth grew following two AZD1222 doses. Spike-wide coverage was observed for vaccine-associated CD4 TCRs, with dominant responses at 160-218 and 743-854.

About this clone itself: What it binds is not known.

Sequencing was performed with immunoSEQ multiplex PCR; in TCRdb, only in-frame clones are kept and a portion is missing. The sample lists around 100,000 clones; approximately 83% were seen once. The clonotype was recovered from an adult in good health. The sample was peripheral blood, taken on day 0 of AZD1222 vaccination.

As DNA, the CDR3 is TGTGCCAGCAGGGACAGGGGGGCTCAGCCCCAGCATTTT. This encodes CASRDRGAQPQHF. The V gene is TRBV6-5, the J gene TRBJ1-5; 10 bases align to TRBD1. The ends lost 6 bases at V and 6 bases at J; junction bases unmatched: 2. The CDR3 extends over 13 amino acids. Germline CDR1 MNHEY, CDR2 SVGAGI.